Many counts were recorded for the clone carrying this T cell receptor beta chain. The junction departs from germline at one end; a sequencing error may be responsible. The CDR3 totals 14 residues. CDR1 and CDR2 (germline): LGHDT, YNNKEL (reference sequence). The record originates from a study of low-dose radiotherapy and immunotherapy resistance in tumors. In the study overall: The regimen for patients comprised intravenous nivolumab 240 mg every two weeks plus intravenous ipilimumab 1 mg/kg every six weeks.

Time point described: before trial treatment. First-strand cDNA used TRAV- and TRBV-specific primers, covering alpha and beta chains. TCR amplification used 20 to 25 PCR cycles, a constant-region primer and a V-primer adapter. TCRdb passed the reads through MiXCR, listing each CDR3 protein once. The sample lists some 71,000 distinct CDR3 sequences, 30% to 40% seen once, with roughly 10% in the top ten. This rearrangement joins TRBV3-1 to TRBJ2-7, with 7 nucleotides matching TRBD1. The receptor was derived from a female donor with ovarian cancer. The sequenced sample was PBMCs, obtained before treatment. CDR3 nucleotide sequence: TGTGCCAGCAGCCAAGGATACCTCGAGACAGGGCTTGGGTTC. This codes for CASSQGYLETGLGF.